A selection of T cell receptor beta chains follows, all from one sample in a study of blood T cell repertoires in COVID-19. Using immunoSEQ multiplex PCR, the repertoire was profiled, and TCRdb retains in-frame clones only, with some absent. The sample has about 190,000 clones; nearly 90% are singletons. Source material: peripheral blood. Every receptor here comes from a man aged 50 to 59 with acute or convalescent COVID-19. CDR3s include the opening cysteine and the closing phenylalanine or tryptophan. The D gene is left open where the match is weak. Rows may omit the clone size; those that give it use once, few, many or a size class.

TRBV5-1,TRBD1,TRBJ1-2,once,CASSKGAVQGSGYTF,TGCGCCAGCAGCAAGGGGGCGGTTCAGGGGTCTGGCTACACCTTC
TRBV27,.,TRBJ1-4,few,CASSPRVYENEKLFF,TGTGCCAGCAGTCCCAGGGTTTATGAGAATGAAAAACTGTTTTTT
TRBV27,.,TRBJ2-1,.,CASSSLVGGPYNEQFF,TGTGCCAGCAGTTCCCTCGTCGGGGGGCCCTACAATGAGCAGTTCTTC
TRBV18,.,TRBJ2-5,.,CASSNRDQETQYF,TGTGCCAGCTCGAACAGGGATCAAGAGACCCAGTACTTC
TRBV9,TRBD2,TRBJ2-1,.,CASSVALGGGDNEQFF,TGTGCCAGCAGCGTAGCCCTGGGCGGGGGGGACAATGAGCAGTTCTTC
TRBV19,TRBD1,TRBJ1-1,.,CASSISGGATEAFF,TGTGCCAGTAGTATCTCAGGGGGCGCGACTGAAGCTTTCTTT
TRBV6-6,TRBD1,TRBJ1-4,.,CASSPTGTGGEKLFF,TGTGCCAGCAGTCCAACCGGGACAGGGGGTGAAAAACTGTTTTTT
TRBV4-3,TRBD1,TRBJ1-2,.,CASSQDRGQIYGYTF,TGCGCCAGCAGCCAAGATCGGGGACAGATCTATGGCTACACCTTC
TRBV6-2/TRBV6-3,.,TRBJ1-2,.,CASSLSQPGGGYGYTF,TGTGCCAGCAGTTTGTCTCAACCGGGAGGCGGCTATGGCTACACCTTC
TRBV19,TRBD1,TRBJ1-1,.,CASNLQGGNTEAFF,TGTGCCAGTAACCTACAGGGGGGGAACACTGAAGCTTTCTTT
TRBV28,TRBD1,TRBJ2-2,.,CASSFLQGGTGELFF,TGTGCCAGCAGTTTTTTACAGGGGGGCACCGGGGAGCTGTTTTTT
TRBV5-1,TRBD1,TRBJ2-5,.,CASRTGDSETQYF,TGCGCCAGCAGAACAGGGGATTCAGAGACCCAGTACTTC
TRBV3-1/TRBV3-2,.,TRBJ2-5,.,CASSQEDGRWGETQYF,TGTGCCAGCAGCCAAGAGGATGGGAGATGGGGAGAGACCCAGTACTTC
TRBV6-2/TRBV6-3,TRBD2,TRBJ2-1,.,CASSYTSGRVNEQFF,TGTGCCAGCAGTTACACTAGCGGGAGGGTTAATGAGCAGTTCTTC